These 3 T cell receptor beta chains share one sample of origin, sequenced in a study of blood T cell repertoires in COVID-19. Generated by immunoSEQ multiplex PCR, the TCRdb table keeps only in-frame clones and is missing some. The repertoire includes about 82,000 clones, roughly 80% of them detected once, and over 15% sits in the top ten. The sequenced sample was peripheral blood. These receptors all stem from a man older than 75 with active or convalescent COVID-19.

J is TRBJ2-5 and V is TRBV10-1, with a possible D match to TRBD2 (6 bases). The CDR3 runs to 15 residues. Between the trimmed V and J ends, which lost 6 bases and 5 bases, there was a span of 19 bases. Germline V gene sequence: CDR1 WNHNN, CDR2 SYGVQD (reference sequence). CDR3 sequence: CASSRVPGGIETQYF. The CDR3 nucleotides read TGCGCCAGCAGCCGAGTCCCTGGAGGGATTGAGACCCAGTACTTC.

The V call is TRBV20-1, the J call TRBJ2-3; 11 nucleotides align to TRBD2. CDR3 length: 16 amino acids. Germline V CDR1 and CDR2: DFQATT, SNEGSKA (reference sequence). V lost 3 bases, J lost 3 bases, and 8 bases stayed unmatched. The CDR3 loop reads CSASKASGGLTDTQYF. For the CDR3, the DNA is TGCAGTGCTAGTAAGGCTAGCGGGGGGTTGACAGATACGCAGTATTTT.

This clone was observed a handful of times. This chain links TRBV4-1 with TRBJ1-3; tentative D call: TRBD1 (5 bases). The length of the CDR3 is 16 residues. The V and J ends lost 6 bases and 2 bases respectively, with 17 bases between them. CDR1 MGHRA and CDR2 YSYEKL come from the germline V gene. This CDR3 reads CASSPGAGLTGNTIYF. The CDR3 nucleotides read TGCGCCAGCAGTCCGGGAGCGGGGCTCACTGGAAACACCATATATTTT.